The next 17 T cell receptor beta chains were all read from a single sample in a study of blood T cell repertoires in COVID-19. TCRdb keeps only in-frame clones here, not all; method: immunoSEQ multiplex PCR. This sample yields about 240,000 clones, of which approximately 83% are seen a single time; about 9.5% belongs to the top ten. Sequencing used peripheral blood. The receptors stem from a woman older than 75 with acute or convalescent COVID-19.

This chain uses TRBV7-2 with TRBJ2-1; 12 positions match TRBD1. The V and J ends lost 6 bases and 9 bases, in that order; junction bases with no gene match: 6. The CDR3 is 14 residues long. The germline V gene has CDR1 SGHTA and CDR2 FQGNSA. CDR3 residues: CASSRDRGQSEQFF. In DNA form, the CDR3 reads TGTGCCAGCAGTCGGGACAGGGGGCAAAGTGAGCAGTTCTTC.

The J gene is TRBJ1-1, the V gene TRBV5-1; maybe TRBD1 (6 bases). Trimming shortened V by 2 bases and J by 6 bases, and 14 bases separated the two germline ends. The CDR3 length is 14 residues. Germline CDR1 and CDR2: SGHRS and YFSETQ. DNA of the CDR3: TGCGCCAGCAGCTTTGGGGGCTCGGGTGCTGAAGCTTTCTTT. Its protein product is CASSFGGSGAEAFF.

The rearrangement links TRBV3-1 (or the pseudogene TRBV3-2) to TRBJ1-2; weak D call: TRBD1 (5 bases). This CDR3 has 16 amino acids. The V and J ends lost 3 bases and 8 bases respectively, with 22 bases between them. Germline values: CDR1 LGHDT, CDR2 YNNKEL (reference sequence). CDR3 loop: CASSQATLGGRQGYTF. The CDR3 nucleotides read TGTGCCAGCAGCCAGGCCACCCTGGGGGGACGGCAAGGCTACACCTTC.

The V gene is TRBV7-9, the J gene TRBJ2-7; TRBD1 matches at 9 bases. CDR3 length equals 16 residues. V trimming: 0 bases; J trimming: 5 bases; junction bases outside the gene matches: 8. Germline V CDR1 and CDR2: SEHNR, FQNEAQ (reference sequence). The CDR3 sequence: CASSLAGQGFYNEQYF. The CDR3 nucleotides read TGTGCCAGCAGCTTAGCGGGACAGGGTTTTTACAACGAGCAGTACTTC.

This rearrangement joins TRBV28 to TRBJ2-2; 8 bases line up with TRBD1. J lost 4 bases, V lost 5 bases, and 9 bases had no gene match. Germline loops: CDR1 MDHEN, CDR2 SYDVKM. The CDR3 is 16 amino acids. Here the CDR3 DNA reads TGTGCCAGCAGTCCGGACAGGGATCTAGTCACCGGGGAGCTGTTTTTT. This gives the protein CASSPDRDLVTGELFF.

The chain has TRBV27 and TRBJ1-3; no definite D call. This CDR3 has 13 residues. Trimming took off 3 bases at V and 0 bases at J, with 3 bases between the two ends. Germline loops: CDR1 MNHEY, CDR2 SMNVEV (reference sequence). Here the CDR3 reads CASSFSSGNTIYF. CDR3 nucleotide sequence: TGTGCCAGCAGTTTCAGCTCTGGAAACACCATATATTTT.

The chain employs TRBV7-9 and TRBJ2-5; D is unclear. Trimming cost V 7 bases and J 2 bases, with 8 bases left between them. CDR1 is SEHNR and CDR2 is FQNEAQ in the germline V gene (reference sequence). The length of the CDR3 is 12 residues. The CDR3, as DNA: TGTGCCAGCACCTCAGGTCAAGAGACCCAGTACTTC. Translating it yields CASTSGQETQYF.

The chain employs TRBV12-3 or TRBV12-4 and TRBJ2-5; a possible D gene is TRBD1 (5 bases). The length of the CDR3 is 13 residues. V lost 5 bases and J 5 bases, leaving 12 bases between the germline ends. The DNA of the CDR3 is TGTGCCAGCAGTGCAGGGCGCTGGGAGACCCAGTACTTC. Translated: CASSAGRWETQYF.

J is TRBJ1-2 and V is TRBV6-5; 10 bases agree with TRBD1. The V and J ends lost 2 bases and 5 bases, in that order; junction bases with no gene match: 2. The CDR3 runs to 14 residues. Germline V gene data show CDR1 as MNHEY and CDR2 as SVGAGI. Here the CDR3 reads CASSYGTGDYGYTF. CDR3 coding DNA: TGTGCCAGCAGTTACGGGACAGGGGATTATGGCTACACCTTC.

This clone appeared a few times. The rearrangement joins TRBV1 to TRBJ1-1; TRBD1 reflects the table's D call only, with no check against the DNA. TRBV1 is an annotated pseudogene. The CDR3 is 17 amino acids. For the CDR3, the DNA is TGCACCAGCAGCCAAGCCGGTCCGGGACAGATGAACACTGAAGCTTTCTTT. Protein product: CTSSQAGPGQMNTEAFF.

The V call is TRBV5-4, the J call TRBJ1-2; no reliable D call. Germline V CDR1 and CDR2: SGHNT, YYREEE (reference sequence). The CDR3 has 15 residues. Trimming removed 0 bases from V and 5 bases from J, with 14 bases in between. This CDR3 is CASSLEQTGKYGYTF. The CDR3 DNA follows: TGTGCCAGCAGCTTGGAACAGACGGGGAAGTATGGCTACACCTTC.

The gene calls are TRBV7-2 and TRBJ2-7, with a possible D match to TRBD1 (5 bases). Trimming cost V 1 base and J 3 bases, with 7 bases left between them. The CDR3 consists of 13 residues. Germline loops: CDR1 SGHTA, CDR2 FQGNSA. CDR3 sequence reads: CASSLGRDYEQYF. The DNA of the CDR3 is TGTGCCAGCAGCTTAGGCAGGGACTACGAGCAGTACTTC.

The genes are TRBV12-5 and TRBJ2-7; no definite D call. The germline V gene encodes CDR1 LGHNT and CDR2 FRNRAP. Trimming removed 7 bases from V and 2 bases from J, with 15 bases in between. CDR3 length: 14 residues. CDR3 sequence: CASATLDPPYEQYF. The CDR3 nucleotides are TGTGCTAGTGCCACCCTAGACCCGCCCTACGAGCAGTACTTC.

The chain joins TRBV3-1 (or the pseudogene TRBV3-2) to TRBJ1-1; a possible D gene is TRBD1 (6 bases). Between the trimmed V and J ends, which lost 2 bases and 1 base, there was a span of 11 bases. Germline V gene sequence: CDR1 LGHDT, CDR2 YNNKEL (reference sequence). This CDR3 region has 15 residues. The DNA for the CDR3 is TGTGCCAGCAGCCAAAGGGGGAGGGGGAACACTGAAGCTTTCTTT. Translating gives CASSQRGRGNTEAFF.

The CDR3 region has the DNA TGTGCCAGTAGTACAGGGGACACTGAAAAACTGTTTTTT. It encodes CASSTGDTEKLFF. The chain employs TRBV19 and TRBJ1-4; D is possibly TRBD1 (6 bases). Germline V gene lookup returns CDR1 LNHDA and CDR2 SQIVND (reference sequence). V was pared by 4 bases and J by 7 bases, with 10 bases between. This CDR3 is 13 amino acids long.

V is TRBV10-3 and J is TRBJ2-2; no clear D. Trimming took 4 bases from V and 0 from J, leaving 6 bases between them. The CDR3 contains 14 residues. From germline, CDR1 is ENHRY and CDR2 SYGVKD. The CDR3 here is CAISGQTNTGELFF. The CDR3 DNA reads TGTGCCATCAGTGGGCAGACGAACACCGGGGAGCTGTTTTTT.

The chain recombines TRBV6-6 with TRBJ2-3; D is ambiguous. V dropped 6 bases and J dropped 0 bases, with 4 bases sitting between them. Germline CDR1 MNHNY, CDR2 SVGAGI (reference sequence). This CDR3 is 12 amino acids long. CDR3 in amino acids: CASRQSTDTQYF. The CDR3, as DNA: TGTGCCAGCAGACAGAGCACAGATACGCAGTATTTT.